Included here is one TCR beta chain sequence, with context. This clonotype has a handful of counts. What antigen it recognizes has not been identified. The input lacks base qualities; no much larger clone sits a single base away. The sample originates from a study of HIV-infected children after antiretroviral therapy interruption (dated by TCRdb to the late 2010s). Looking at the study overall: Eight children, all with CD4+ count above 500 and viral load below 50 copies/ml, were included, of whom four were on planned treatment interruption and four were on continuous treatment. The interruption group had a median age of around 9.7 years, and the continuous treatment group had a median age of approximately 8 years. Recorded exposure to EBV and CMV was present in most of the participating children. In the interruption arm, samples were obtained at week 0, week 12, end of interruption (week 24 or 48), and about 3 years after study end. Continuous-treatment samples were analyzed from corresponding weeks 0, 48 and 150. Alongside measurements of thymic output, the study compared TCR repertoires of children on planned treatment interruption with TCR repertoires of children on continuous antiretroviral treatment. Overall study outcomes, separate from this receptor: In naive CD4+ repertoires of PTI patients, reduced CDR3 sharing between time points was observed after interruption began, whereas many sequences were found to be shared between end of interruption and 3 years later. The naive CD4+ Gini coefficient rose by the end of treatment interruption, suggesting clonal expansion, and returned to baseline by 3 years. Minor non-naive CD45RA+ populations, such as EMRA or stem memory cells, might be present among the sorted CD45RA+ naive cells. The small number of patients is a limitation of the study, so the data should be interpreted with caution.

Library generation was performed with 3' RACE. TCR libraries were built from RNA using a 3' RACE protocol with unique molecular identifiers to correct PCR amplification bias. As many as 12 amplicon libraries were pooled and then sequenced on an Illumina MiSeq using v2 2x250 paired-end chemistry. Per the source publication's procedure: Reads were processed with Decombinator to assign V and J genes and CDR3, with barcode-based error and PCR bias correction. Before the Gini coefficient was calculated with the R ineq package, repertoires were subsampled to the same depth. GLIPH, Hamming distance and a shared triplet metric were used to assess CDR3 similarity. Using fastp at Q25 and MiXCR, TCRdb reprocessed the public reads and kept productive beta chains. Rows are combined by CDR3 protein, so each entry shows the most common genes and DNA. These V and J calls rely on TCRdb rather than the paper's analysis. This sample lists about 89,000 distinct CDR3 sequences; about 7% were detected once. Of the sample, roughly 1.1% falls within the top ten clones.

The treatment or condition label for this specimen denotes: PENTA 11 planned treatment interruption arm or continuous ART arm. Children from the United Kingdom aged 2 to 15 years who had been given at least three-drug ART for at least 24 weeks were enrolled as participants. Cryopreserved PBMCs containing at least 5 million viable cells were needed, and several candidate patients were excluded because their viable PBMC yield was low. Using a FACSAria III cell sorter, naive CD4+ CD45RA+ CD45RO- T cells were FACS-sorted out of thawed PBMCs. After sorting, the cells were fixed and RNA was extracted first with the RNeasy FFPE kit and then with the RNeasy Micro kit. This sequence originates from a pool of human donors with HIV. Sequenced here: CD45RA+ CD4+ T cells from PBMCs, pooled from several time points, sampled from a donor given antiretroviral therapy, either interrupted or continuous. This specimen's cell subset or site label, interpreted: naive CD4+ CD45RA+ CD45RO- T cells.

The CDR3 amino acid sequence is: CASKSAGRDPYEQYF. The DNA sequence is TGTGCCAGCAAGTCTGCGGGGCGGGACCCCTACGAGCAGTACTTC. This chain joins TRBV28 to TRBJ2-7; tentative D gene TRBD2, with 6 bases matching. For CDR1 and CDR2, the germline V gene lists MDHEN and SYDVKM. The CDR3, from cysteine to phenylalanine, totals 15 residues. Only the CDR3 part of the read is kept: 45 bases, read in frame from the first base. The junction carries 18 bases between V and J, which are trimmed by 7 bases and 2 bases respectively.